Presented here are 21 T cell receptor beta chains from one specimen sequenced in a study of blood T cells in healthy people across ages. Sample-barcoded 5' priming and a J-beta primer mix drove a second PCR of about 6 to 12 cycles. MiXCR, run by TCRdb on the 5' RACE reads, gives a single entry per CDR3 protein. The sample lists around 900,000 distinct CDR3 sequences, 29% occurring once. The specimen sequenced was blood. The receptor set was obtained from a woman at least 80 years old in good health.

In this sample, this clonotype turned up a few times. The chain has TRBV12-3 or TRBV12-4 and TRBJ1-1, with D perhaps matching TRBD1 (5 bases). V shed 6 bases and J shed 11 bases, with 16 bases lying between them. The CDR3 has 12 residues. CDR3 coding DNA: TGTGCCAGCAGCTTGGGAGGGGTAAGGGCTTTCTTT. It codes for CASSLGGVRAFF.

Points on this clonotype: A single base separates this from a much larger clone, so it may be a read error. V and J are TRBV12-3 or TRBV12-4 and TRBJ2-1; 9 bases agree with TRBD1. The J call is doubtful: the DNA matches TRBJ2-7 better. This CDR3 has 15 amino acids. CDR3 in DNA: TGTGCCAGCAGTCCCGGGACAGGGAACTACAATGAGCAGTACTTC. Amino acid sequence: CASSPGTGNYNEQYF.

The V call is TRBV20-1, the J call TRBJ2-7; 7 bases map to TRBD2. V lost 1 base to trimming and J lost 0 bases; unmatched junction nucleotides: 6. This CDR3 has 15 residues. CDR1 is DFQATT, CDR2 SNEGSKA, per germline (reference sequence). The DNA of the CDR3 is TGCAGTGCTAGAGGACTAGCTTTGAGCTCCTACGAGCAGTACTTC. As protein: CSARGLALSSYEQYF.

The rearrangement uses TRBV25-1 and TRBJ2-1, with 7 positions matching TRBD2. CDR1 and CDR2 from the germline V gene are MGHDK and SYGVNS. The CDR3 is made up of 15 amino acids. The V gene end was trimmed by 2 bases and the J gene end by 6 bases; junction bases not matched to a gene: 7. The chain's CDR3 is CASSEMAGVGNEQFF. DNA for the CDR3: TGTGCCAGCAGTGAAATGGCGGGAGTTGGCAATGAGCAGTTCTTC.

This clonotype was counted ten times or more. The V call is TRBV5-5, the J call TRBJ1-6; a possible D gene is TRBD1 (5 bases). Germline CDR1 reads SGHKS; CDR2 reads YYEKEE (reference sequence). The CDR3 is 20 amino acids. Trimming pared 4 bases from V and 1 base from J, leaving 24 bases between. The CDR3 here is CASSPEGFGQGYSYNSPLHF. CDR3 nucleotide sequence: TGTGCCAGCAGCCCAGAGGGGTTTGGGCAGGGATATTCCTATAATTCACCCCTCCACTTT.

This clonotype was detected only a few times. The chain combines TRBV30 with TRBJ2-3, with 10 bases identical to TRBD2. The CDR3 contains 15 residues. Looked up from germline, CDR1 is GTSNPN and CDR2 is SVGIG (reference sequence). The V and J ends lost 3 bases and 4 bases, in that order; junction bases with no gene match: 7. The CDR3 is CAWRTGLAYPDTQYF. The CDR3 DNA sequence: TGTGCCTGGAGAACGGGACTAGCGTACCCAGATACGCAGTATTTT.

J is TRBJ2-7 and V is TRBV6-2 or TRBV6-3; 7 bases line up with TRBD1. This CDR3 comprises 13 residues. V shed 6 bases and J 3 bases; nucleotides not matched to a gene: 5. Germline CDR1 and CDR2: MNHEY and SVGEGT. The CDR3 DNA reads TGTGCCAGCAGGAGGGACAGCCTCTACGAGCAGTACTTC. It yields the protein CASRRDSLYEQYF.

J is TRBJ2-3 and V is TRBV12-3 or TRBV12-4; TRBD1 agrees at 8 bases. J lost 4 bases, V lost 6 bases, and 9 bases had no gene match. This CDR3 has 15 amino acids. The CDR3 here is CASSSGGVGADTQYF. The CDR3 DNA reads TGTGCCAGCAGCTCAGGGGGCGTGGGAGCAGATACGCAGTATTTT.

This clonotype was seen ten or more times. V is TRBV14 and J is TRBJ2-1; either TRBD1 or TRBD2 may supply D (5 bases each). The ends were cut back, 4 bases at V and 6 bases at J, with 10 bases in the middle. The CDR3 has 13 amino acids. Germline V lookup: CDR1 SGHDN, CDR2 FVKESK. The CDR3 loop is CASSRGGPNEQFF. CDR3 DNA: TGTGCCAGCAGCCGGGGCGGGCCCAATGAGCAGTTCTTC.

In this sample, this clonotype turned up many times. The chain joins TRBV12-3 or TRBV12-4 to TRBJ1-2; TRBD1 might be the D (5 bases). The ends were cut back, 6 bases at V and 7 bases at J, with 21 bases in the middle. The CDR3 is 15 amino acids. The DNA for the CDR3 is TGTGCCAGCAGCCCGCGTCCAGAGGGGCTAGGTGGCTACACCTTC. Translated: CASSPRPEGLGGYTF.

This sequence joins TRBV5-1 and TRBJ1-5; 7 positions match TRBD1. CDR1 and CDR2 (germline): SGHRS, YFSETQ. With V trimmed by 3 bases and J by 6 bases, 6 bases remained unmatched. This CDR3 is 14 amino acids long. The CDR3 nucleotides read TGCGCCAGCAGCTCGACAGGGACGGGTCAGCCCCAGCATTTT. It yields the protein CASSSTGTGQPQHF.

On this clonotype: Being one base from a much bigger clone, this may be a read error. The chain employs TRBV7-2 and TRBJ2-7; a weak D match, TRBD2 (5 bases). The CDR3 spans 13 residues. CDR1 and CDR2 (germline): SGHTA, FQGNSA. V gave up 6 bases and J gave up 7 bases, with 16 bases separating them. The CDR3 nucleotides are TGTGCCAGCAGTGGGTGGGTAGCGAGAGAGCAGTACTTC. The encoded protein is CASSGWVAREQYF.

Comments on this clonotype: Given a much more abundant clone one base away, this may be a read error. The chain links TRBV20-1 to TRBJ2-5; 10 bases line up with TRBD2. J was trimmed by 11 bases and V by 6 bases; bases with no gene match: 15. CDR1 is DFQATT and CDR2 is SNEGSKA in the germline V gene (reference sequence). The CDR3 totals 14 residues. The CDR3 nucleotides read TGCAGTGCCAGGGGACTAGCGAACTACAATGAGCAGTACTTC. It yields the protein CSARGLANYNEQYF.

As regards this clonotype: Its ends do not fully match the called genes, so a read error is possible. V gene TRBV2 combines with J gene TRBJ2-1; 7 bases line up with TRBD1. The CDR3 contains 14 residues. Germline V gene sequence: CDR1 SNHLY, CDR2 FYNNEI. The CDR3 nucleotides are TGTGCCAGCAGTGGGGGAGACAGGGTCAATGAACAGTTCTTC. This translates into CASSGGDRVNEQFF.

This clonotype was detected ten times or more. This chain joins TRBV5-1 and TRBJ2-3; 7 nucleotides match TRBD2. CDR3 size: 17 residues. From germline, CDR1 is SGHRS and CDR2 YFSETQ. V was clipped by 4 bases and J by 3 bases; unmatched bases: 14. DNA of the CDR3: TGCGCCAGCAGCAAGACATCTGCGGGGAGGGGTACAGATACGCAGTATTTT. This codes for CASSKTSAGRGTDTQYF.

On this clonotype itself: At one end the junction does not follow the germline gene, possibly because of a read error. This rearrangement joins TRBV5-4 to TRBJ1-1; D is undetermined. This CDR3 is built from 15 residues. Per the germline V gene, CDR1 is SGHNT and CDR2 is YYREEE (reference sequence). The CDR3 spells CASSTDYQRNAEAFF. In DNA, the CDR3 is TGTGCCAGCAGCACGGACTATCAGAGGAACGCTGAAGCTTTCTTT.

This chain uses TRBV20-1 with TRBJ1-2; D is ambiguous. Germline V gene lookup returns CDR1 DFQATT and CDR2 SNEGSKA (reference sequence). The CDR3 sequence is 13 residues long. V was trimmed by 3 bases and J by 3 bases, leaving 11 bases between them. The CDR3 DNA reads TGCAGTGCTAGTTTGCCGGGTGACTATGGCTACACCTTC. It specifies CSASLPGDYGYTF.

This clonotype has ten or more counts. V is TRBV10-3 and J is TRBJ1-6; 10 bases fit TRBD1. The CDR3 loop spans 14 amino acids. The trim removed 6 bases at V and 10 bases at J, leaving 6 bases unmatched. Germline V gives CDR1 ENHRY, CDR2 SYGVKD. This CDR3 is CAIRVGQGESPLHF. DNA of the CDR3: TGTGCCATCAGGGTAGGACAGGGGGAATCACCCCTCCACTTT.

J is TRBJ2-5 and V is TRBV4-1; 11 bases line up with TRBD2. The tail of the sequence fits TRBJ2-7 better, so the J call may be wrong. From germline, CDR1 is MGHRA and CDR2 YSYEKL. There are 16 residues in the CDR3. The CDR3 is CASSHPLAGGPHEQYF. The CDR3, as DNA: TGCGCCAGCAGCCACCCCCTAGCGGGAGGTCCCCACGAGCAGTACTTC.

This clonotype was recorded a few times. J is TRBJ1-2 and V is TRBV6-2 or TRBV6-3, with a weak D call TRBD1 (6 bases). CDR3 length: 14 residues. From germline, CDR1 is MNHEY and CDR2 SVGEGT. Trimming left V 6 bases short and J 2 bases short, with 13 bases between. This chain's CDR3 is CASRGTRKNYGYTF. As DNA, the CDR3 is TGTGCCAGCAGAGGGACAAGGAAGAACTATGGCTACACCTTC.

This clonotype was observed a single time. The chain uses TRBV5-1 and TRBJ2-5; 11 nucleotides line up with TRBD2. The J segment lost 1 base and the V segment lost 6 bases, leaving 8 bases of the junction unmatched. CDR1 is SGHRS, CDR2 YFSETQ, per germline. The CDR3 is made up of 16 amino acids. CDR3 in DNA: TGCGCCAGCACCACTAGCGGGGGACCCTTCCAAGAGACCCAGTACTTC. Its protein product is CASTTSGGPFQETQYF.